Below, 13 T cell receptor beta chains from the same sample are listed, as sequenced in a study of post-analysis software for immune sequencing data. No cognate antigen is known for these TCRs. Every TCR beta cDNA library bore unique molecular identifiers. From the PCR reads, TCRdb called clonotypes with MiXCR, one entry per CDR3 protein. The sample holds fewer than 900,000 distinct CDR3 sequences; 35% to 55% are singletons and the top ten take roughly 4.9%. Regarding the study as a whole: TRBV5-6, TRBV5-1 and TRBV20-1 were among five TRBV segments more frequent in patients than controls.

Sequenced sample: blood. Receptor source: a girl aged 10 to 17 with multiple sclerosis.

The rearrangement links TRBV12-3 or TRBV12-4 to TRBJ2-3; D gene ambiguous. The ends were cut back, 8 bases at V and 4 bases at J, with 13 bases in the middle. This CDR3 contains 13 residues. The CDR3 loop reads CASGRPLSDTQYF. CDR3 DNA sequence: TGTGCCAGCGGCCGACCCCTCTCAGATACGCAGTATTTT.

The sample holds a few counts of this clonotype. The J gene is TRBJ2-7, the V gene TRBV20-1, with unresolved D. The V and J ends lost 5 bases and 2 bases respectively, with 16 bases between them. The CDR3 sequence is 14 residues long. The germline V gene has CDR1 DFQATT and CDR2 SNEGSKA (reference sequence). CDR3 protein: CSALSGPTTYEQYF. The CDR3 coding sequence is TGCAGTGCTTTATCGGGTCCAACGACCTACGAGCAGTACTTC.

The sample holds a few counts of this clonotype. V gene TRBV24-1 combines with J gene TRBJ2-1, with 10 positions matching TRBD2. Per the germline V gene, CDR1 is KGHDR and CDR2 is SFDVKD. CDR3 length equals 17 residues. V shed 2 bases and J 7 bases; nucleotides not matched to a gene: 10. The CDR3 DNA is TGTGCCACCAGTGATTCCACGAGCGGGAGGGCCTTAAATGAGCAGTTCTTC. It yields the protein CATSDSTSGRALNEQFF.

The V call is TRBV29-1, the J call TRBJ2-5; 9 nucleotides match TRBD1. Germline V gives CDR1 SQVTM, CDR2 ANQGSEA. V lost 3 bases and J lost 4; bases outside the gene matches: 6. This CDR3 has 14 residues. This CDR3 is CSVDPGQGLETQYF. The DNA for the CDR3 is TGCAGCGTTGATCCGGGACAGGGTTTAGAGACCCAGTACTTC.

This clonotype was recorded a few times. The J gene is TRBJ2-5, the V gene TRBV20-1, with 7 bases aligning to TRBD2. With the DNA end fitting TRBJ2-7 better, the J assignment may be wrong. Germline V lookup: CDR1 DFQATT, CDR2 SNEGSKA (reference sequence). This CDR3 comprises 14 residues. The CDR3 protein is CSAYSLGGEYEQYF. The CDR3 bases are TGCAGTGCCTATTCCCTGGGGGGGGAATACGAGCAGTACTTC.

This chain links TRBV28 with TRBJ2-5; D is perhaps TRBD2 (5 bases). The germline V gene encodes CDR1 MDHEN and CDR2 SYDVKM. V lost 6 bases and J lost 6, with 17 bases in between. The CDR3 is 14 residues long. CDR3 protein: CASSPEAGRKTQYF. CDR3 coding DNA: TGTGCCAGCAGCCCAGAGGCGGGCCGCAAGACCCAGTACTTC.

The sample holds a few counts of this clonotype. CDR3 DNA sequence: TGTGCCACCAGCACCTACAGGGACCACAATCAGCCCCAGCATTTT. Protein sequence: CATSTYRDHNQPQHF. The chain is built from TRBV15 and TRBJ1-5, with D possibly matching TRBD1 (6 bases). The CDR3 runs to 15 residues. Germline CDR1 reads LNHNV; CDR2 reads YYDKDF (reference sequence). V shed 4 bases and J shed 3 bases, with 13 bases lying between them.

This clonotype was detected only a few times. The gene calls are TRBV11-1 and TRBJ1-2; D may be TRBD1 (5 bases). The CDR3 is 14 amino acids. V dropped 5 bases and J dropped 0 bases, with 10 bases sitting between them. Germline CDR1 SGHAT, CDR2 FQDESV (reference sequence). CDR3 residues: CASSPRGANYGYTF. DNA of the CDR3: TGTGCCAGCAGCCCTCGGGGGGCTAACTATGGCTACACCTTC.

On this clonotype itself: One end of the junction fails to match germline, which may point to a read error. The chain links TRBV28 to TRBJ1-2, with no clear D. The CDR3 loop spans 16 amino acids. Germline V gives CDR1 MDHEN, CDR2 SYDVKM. This CDR3 reads CASSLGILRAGYCYTF. Written as DNA, the CDR3 is TGTGCCAGCAGTTTAGGGATCCTCCGGGCGGGCTATTGCTACACCTTC.

This clonotype was found a few times. J is TRBJ2-1 and V is TRBV7-8, with TRBD2 matching over 8 bases. Trimming at V came to 1 base and at J to 8 bases, leaving 16 bases not matched to a gene. Germline CDR1 and CDR2: SGHVS and FQNEAQ. This CDR3 spans 18 amino acids. The CDR3 DNA reads as TGTGCCAGCAGCTTAGAAGGCAGTTGGAGCGGGAGAATCCATGAGCAGTTCTTC. Translating gives CASSLEGSWSGRIHEQFF.

This sequence joins TRBV7-2 and TRBJ1-2; D gene unclear. CDR1 and CDR2 from the germline V gene are SGHTA and FQGNSA. The V end was cut by 0 bases, the J end by 5 bases, with 13 bases between. CDR3 size: 15 residues. The CDR3, as DNA: TGTGCCAGCAGCTTAGCTTCCAGGCAGGAGTATGGCTACACCTTC. Translating gives CASSLASRQEYGYTF.

Remarks on this clonotype: A much larger clone sits a single nucleotide away, making a read error possible. The chain carries TRBV12-3 or TRBV12-4 and TRBJ2-1, with 10 nucleotides matching TRBD2. The CDR3 covers 16 residues. The CDR3 DNA reads as TGTGCCGGCAGCCCAGGACTAGCGGCTTCCTACAATGAGCAGTTCTTC. Its protein product is CAGSPGLAASYNEQFF.

V and J are TRBV15 and TRBJ1-2, with 7 bases matching TRBD1. Germline values: CDR1 LNHNV, CDR2 YYDKDF (reference sequence). The CDR3 is made up of 15 amino acids. The V gene end was trimmed by 1 base and the J gene end by 6 bases; junction bases not matched to a gene: 8. The DNA of the CDR3 is TGTGCCACCAGCAGAGCAGCAGGGGGTTCGGATGGCTACACCTTC. Residues: CATSRAAGGSDGYTF.